Following are 17 T cell receptor beta chains from one sample sequenced in a study of blood T cell repertoires in COVID-19. This table comes from immunoSEQ multiplex PCR, and its TCRdb copy is limited to in-frame clones, with some not included. The sample holds about 140,000 clones, around 86% seen once. Sequencing was done on a sample of peripheral blood. The receptors here all came from a woman older than 75 with acute or convalescent COVID-19.

The chain carries TRBV6-6 and TRBJ2-4; 8 bases agree with TRBD1. The V segment lost 6 bases and the J segment 9 bases; nucleotides outside the gene matches: 10. The germline gives CDR1 MNHNY, CDR2 SVGAGI (reference sequence). The CDR3 runs to 14 residues. For the CDR3, the DNA is TGTGCCAGCAGAGACCCGGGACAGGCGGGCATTCAGTACTTC. Translating gives CASRDPGQAGIQYF.

The chain carries TRBV5-1 and TRBJ2-7, with D possibly matching TRBD2 (6 bases). CDR3 length: 15 amino acids. CDR1 is SGHRS and CDR2 is YFSETQ in the germline V gene. Trimming shortened V by 4 bases and J by 7 bases, and 21 bases separated the two germline ends. The CDR3 DNA reads TGCGCCAGCAGCCCCGGGACTCCCGCCGAGGGAGAGCAGTACTTC. It is translated as CASSPGTPAEGEQYF.

The V call is TRBV7-7, the J call TRBJ2-5; 10 nucleotides agree with TRBD1. The CDR3 totals 14 residues. The germline V gene encodes CDR1 SSHAT and CDR2 FNYEAQ (reference sequence). J gave up 4 bases and V 1 base, and 0 bases lay outside the gene matches. CDR3 in amino acids: CASSLGTGGETQYF. The CDR3 bases are TGTGCCAGCAGCTTAGGGACAGGGGGAGAGACCCAGTACTTC.

This clone was found once. Written as DNA, the CDR3 is TGCGCCAGCAGCTGGGGAAGCGGGAGAGGGACAGATACGCAGTATTTT. The encoded protein is CASSWGSGRGTDTQYF. The rearrangement uses TRBV10-2 and TRBJ2-3; 8 bases agree with TRBD2. Trimming removed 6 bases from V and 3 bases from J; junction bases left unmatched: 11. The germline V gene has CDR1 WSHSY and CDR2 SAAADI. This CDR3 spans 16 amino acids.

V is TRBV4-1 and J is TRBJ2-2; 9 bases match TRBD1. CDR3 size: 20 residues. Germline lookup yields CDR1 MGHRA and CDR2 YSYEKL. The V gene end was trimmed by 2 bases and the J gene end by 3 bases; junction bases not matched to a gene: 16. CDR3 in amino acids: CASSQYWTGEVLADTGELFF. For the CDR3, the DNA is TGCGCCAGCAGCCAATATTGGACAGGGGAAGTGCTAGCGGACACCGGGGAGCTGTTTTTT.

The CDR3 sequence is CATQRTGGINEQFF. The CDR3 DNA reads TGTGCCACTCAGAGGACAGGGGGCATCAATGAGCAGTTCTTC. J is TRBJ2-1 and V is TRBV6-5, with 11 bases that match TRBD1. This CDR3 spans 14 amino acids. Germline assignment: CDR1 MNHEY and CDR2 SVGAGI. The junction had 8 bases not matched to a gene; V was cut back by 10 bases and J by 6 bases.

The CDR3 coding sequence is TGTGCCAGCAGTTTATTTAGGGGTAGGGGCTCACCCCTCCACTTT. The encoded protein is CASSLFRGRGSPLHF. This sequence joins TRBV28 and TRBJ1-6; tentative D call: TRBD1 (5 bases). V shed 1 base and J shed 10 bases, with 14 bases lying between them. The CDR3 runs 15 residues. Looked up from germline, CDR1 is MDHEN and CDR2 is SYDVKM.

The V call is TRBV14, the J call TRBJ2-7, with D perhaps matching TRBD1 (6 bases). The CDR3 covers 13 residues. The ends were cut back, 2 bases at V and 5 bases at J, with 10 bases in the middle. The germline gives CDR1 SGHDN, CDR2 FVKESK. The DNA for the CDR3 is TGTGCCAGCAGCCAAAACAGGGTCCACGAGCAGTACTTC. This gives the protein CASSQNRVHEQYF.

In this sample, this clone turned up once. The chain carries TRBV19 and TRBJ2-1; TRBD1 matches at 8 bases. V lost 6 bases and J lost 6; bases outside the gene matches: 7. The CDR3 has 14 residues. Germline V CDR1 and CDR2: LNHDA, SQIVND (reference sequence). Here the CDR3 DNA reads TGTGCCAGTAGAAAAGGACAGGGATTCAATGAGCAGTTCTTC. Amino acids: CASRKGQGFNEQFF. Looking up the rest from reference TRBV19 and TRBJ2-1 gives the full variable domain: DGGITQSPKYLFRKEGQNVTLSCEQNLNHDAMYWYRQDPGQGLRLIYYSQIVNDFQKGDIAEGYSVSREKKESFPLTVTSAQKNPTAFYLCASRKGQGFNEQFFGPGTRLTVL.

V and J are TRBV19 and TRBJ1-2; TRBD1 matches at 10 bases. The CDR3 is 15 residues long. The V gene end was trimmed by 5 bases and the J gene end by 3 bases; junction bases not matched to a gene: 6. Per germline, CDR1 LNHDA and CDR2 SQIVND (reference sequence). The CDR3 sequence: CASSLGQGYDYGYTF. The CDR3 DNA reads as TGTGCCAGTAGTCTGGGACAGGGGTATGACTATGGCTACACCTTC.

V is TRBV6-5 and J is TRBJ2-7, with D possibly being TRBD1 (5 bases). The CDR3 consists of 13 residues. V was clipped by 5 bases and J by 4 bases, with 12 bases between them. Germline V lookup: CDR1 MNHEY, CDR2 SVGAGI. CDR3 residues: CASSKLRAYEQYF. The DNA of the CDR3 is TGTGCCAGCAGTAAACTCAGGGCGTACGAGCAGTACTTC.

V usage is TRBV11-3 and J usage is TRBJ2-7, with 13 nucleotides matching TRBD2. The CDR3 extends over 14 amino acids. V shed 5 bases and J 6 bases; nucleotides not matched to a gene: 4. Germline CDR1 and CDR2: SGHNT and YENEEA. CDR3: CASSPGLAGVEQYF. In nucleotides, the CDR3 is TGTGCCAGCAGCCCTGGACTAGCGGGAGTCGAGCAGTACTTC.

The chain uses TRBV5-5 and TRBJ2-2; a possible D gene is TRBD2 (5 bases). V dropped 4 bases and J dropped 1 base, with 5 bases sitting between them. The CDR3 is made up of 13 amino acids. Per the germline V gene, CDR1 is SGHKS and CDR2 is YYEKEE (reference sequence). The CDR3 DNA is TGTGCCAGCAGCCGGGGGAACACCGGGGAGCTGTTTTTT. This gives the protein CASSRGNTGELFF.

The gene calls are TRBV27 and TRBJ2-6; D may be TRBD1 (6 bases). This CDR3 contains 19 residues. Germline-derived CDR1 and CDR2 are MNHEY and SMNVEV (reference sequence). V was pared by 4 bases and J by 0 bases, with 19 bases between. As DNA, the CDR3 is TGTGCCAGCAGTTACAGGGACCCACAACTCTCCTCTGGGGCCAACGTCCTGACTTTC. Residues: CASSYRDPQLSSGANVLTF.

V usage is TRBV11-2 and J usage is TRBJ2-3; maybe TRBD2 (7 bases). V was pared by 3 bases and J by 1 base, with 14 bases between. The CDR3 spans 16 residues. CDR1 is SGHAT and CDR2 is FQNNGV in the germline V gene. CDR3 residues: CASSFGGARGTDTQYF. The CDR3 DNA reads as TGTGCCAGCAGCTTTGGGGGGGCCCGCGGCACAGATACGCAGTATTTT. Combining the CDR3 with reference TRBV11-2 and TRBJ2-3 gives the whole variable domain EAGVAQSPRYKIIEKRQSVAFWCNPISGHATLYWYQQILGQGPKLLIQFQNNGVVDDSQLPKDRFSAERLKGVDSTLKIQPAKLEDSAVYLCASSFGGARGTDTQYFGPGTRLTVL.

The chain joins TRBV28 to TRBJ1-1; D is perhaps TRBD1 (6 bases). The V end lost 6 bases, the J end lost 10 bases, and 18 bases lay between the germline ends. In germline, CDR1 is MDHEN, CDR2 SYDVKM. This CDR3 spans 13 amino acids. CDR3 region: CASSGGQTMIAFF. In nucleotides, the CDR3 is TGTGCCAGCAGCGGCGGACAGACGATGATAGCTTTCTTT.

The rearrangement links TRBV19 to TRBJ1-1; D is ambiguous. V dropped 4 bases and J dropped 3 bases, with 9 bases sitting between them. The CDR3 has 13 amino acids. The germline CDR1 and CDR2 sequences are LNHDA and SQIVND (reference sequence). For the CDR3, the DNA is TGTGCCAGTAGTACGGTTGTCGACACTGAAGCTTTCTTT. Protein product: CASSTVVDTEAFF.